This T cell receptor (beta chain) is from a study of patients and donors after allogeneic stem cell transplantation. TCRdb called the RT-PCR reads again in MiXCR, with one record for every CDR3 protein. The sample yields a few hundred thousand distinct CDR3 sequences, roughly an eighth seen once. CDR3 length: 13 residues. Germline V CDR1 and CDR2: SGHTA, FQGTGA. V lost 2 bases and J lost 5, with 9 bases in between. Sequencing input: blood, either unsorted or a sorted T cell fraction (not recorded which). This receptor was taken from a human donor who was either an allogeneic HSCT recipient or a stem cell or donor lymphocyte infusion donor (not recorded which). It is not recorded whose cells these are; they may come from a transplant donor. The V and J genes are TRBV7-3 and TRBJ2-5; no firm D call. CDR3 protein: CASSLARSETQYF. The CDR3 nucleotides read TGTGCCAGCAGCTTAGCGAGAAGTGAGACCCAGTACTTC.